These T cell receptor beta chains were read from a single sample in a study of blood T cells in healthy people across ages. TCRdb processed the 5' RACE reads anew with MiXCR; each CDR3 protein has one entry. The table includes around 1.5 million distinct CDR3 sequences, approximately 60% detected once. What was sequenced was blood. The receptors shown here come from a man aged 18 to 29 in good health. Each CDR3 is given with its conserved first and last residue. D genes are given only for firm matches. Size values are once, few and many counts, or a class for expanded clones, and some rows have none.

v_gene	d_gene	j_gene	abundance	CDR3nt	CDR3aa
TRBV14	NA	TRBJ2-6	few	TGTGCCAGCAGCCGTTTGCAATCTGGGGCCAACGTCCTGACTTTC	CASSRLQSGANVLTF
TRBV28	NA	TRBJ1-6	few	TGTGCCAGCAGTTTATGGAGTGGGGGGAGACGGGATTCACCCCTCCACTTT	CASSLWSGGRRDSPLHF
TRBV4-2	NA	TRBJ2-1	NA	TGTGCCAGCAGCCAATGGGGGGGGGGCTATGTTGAGCAGTTCTTC	CASSQWGGGYVEQFF
TRBV28	NA	TRBJ2-7	NA	TGTGCCAGCAGTTTTAGCCAGGGCAGAAGGTCATCCTACGAGCAGTACTTC	CASSFSQGRRSSYEQYF
TRBV4-2	TRBD2	TRBJ2-1	NA	TGTGCCAGCAGCCCCCTCGGACTAGCTCGCAATGAGCAGTTCTTC	CASSPLGLARNEQFF
TRBV28	NA	TRBJ2-3	few	TGTGCCAGCAGGGGGGGAGCCAAACTCGATACGCAGTATTTT	CASRGGAKLDTQYF
TRBV27	TRBD2	TRBJ2-1	NA	TGTGCCAGCGGGTGCGGGGGGGGGAATGAGCAGTTCTTC	CASGCGGGNEQFF
TRBV18	NA	TRBJ2-7	NA	TGTGCCAGCTCACCCCAGGAAACCTACGAGCAGTACTTC	CASSPQETYEQYF
TRBV10-3	TRBD1	TRBJ1-2	NA	TGTGCCATCAGTGAGCCGCGACAGGGGGCAAGGTATGGCTACACCTTC	CAISEPRQGARYGYTF
TRBV6-5	NA	TRBJ2-1	NA	TGTGCCAGCAGCAGGATGGGTCGGGGATACAATGAGCAGTTCTTC	CASSRMGRGYNEQFF
TRBV4-1	NA	TRBJ2-5	NA	TGCGCCAGCAGCCAACTCGAGGGCGTTAGTTGGACCCAGTACTTC	CASSQLEGVSWTQYF
TRBV25-1	TRBD1	TRBJ1-2	NA	TGTGCCAGCAGAGGGTCAGGGGGGAGAGAGGGCTACACCTTC	CASRGSGGREGYTF
TRBV24-1	NA	TRBJ1-2	NA	TGTGCCACCAGTGGGGGAGAAATGCATGGCTACACCTTC	CATSGGEMHGYTF
TRBV4-1	TRBD1	TRBJ2-7	few	TGCGCCAGCAGCCCAGTGGGACAGGCCTACGAGCAGTACTTC	CASSPVGQAYEQYF
TRBV10-3	TRBD1	TRBJ1-5	few	TGTGCCATCAGCGCTGACAGGGGAAAAGTTTGGCCCCAGCATTTT	CAISADRGKVWPQHF
TRBV3-1	NA	TRBJ2-7	few	TGTGCCAGCAGCCAATCTGGGTCCAACGAGCAGTACTTC	CASSQSGSNEQYF
TRBV20-1	NA	TRBJ2-7	once	TGCAGTGCTAGCCGGACAGCGCCCAAAAACTCTTCCTACGAGCAGTACTTC	CSASRTAPKNSSYEQYF
TRBV10-3	NA	TRBJ2-1	few	TGTGCCATCACGACACCTTATAATGAGCAGTTCTTC	CAITTPYNEQFF
TRBV6-5	NA	TRBJ1-5	NA	TGTGCCAGCAGCGCCGGCGGAGCTTTGCCCCAGCATTTT	CASSAGGALPQHF
TRBV4-2	NA	TRBJ1-2	NA	TGTGCCAGCAGCCACGCCCGCGAGTCACGCTATGGCTACACCTTC	CASSHARESRYGYTF
TRBV6-6	TRBD2	TRBJ2-1	NA	TGTGCCAGCAGCCCACCGGGGGGGAAGGGCACCTACAATGAGCAGTTCTTC	CASSPPGGKGTYNEQFF
TRBV20-1	NA	TRBJ2-7	few	TGCAGTGCTACCCAGAGCCTCGAGCAGTACTTC	CSATQSLEQYF
TRBV28	TRBD2	TRBJ2-5	NA	TGTGCCAGCAGTTTTGACAACGGGAGGGCAGAGACCCAGTACTTC	CASSFDNGRAETQYF
TRBV7-2	TRBD1	TRBJ2-7	NA	TGTGCCAGCAGCTCCCCAATCGGGAACAGGGGGCTAGGCTACGAGCAGTACTTC	CASSSPIGNRGLGYEQYF
TRBV3-1	NA	TRBJ1-1	NA	TGTGCCAGCAGCCAAGTCCGGGACACACCCTTGGGGGCTTTCTTT	CASSQVRDTPLGAFF
TRBV4-1	TRBD2	TRBJ2-7	NA	TGCGCCAGCAGCCAGGGGGGGACCTCCCCCTACGAGCAGTACTTC	CASSQGGTSPYEQYF
TRBV2	TRBD1	TRBJ2-3	NA	TGTGCCAGCCTTCCGGGACAGGGAATAAATACGCAGTATTTT	CASLPGQGINTQYF
TRBV27	TRBD1	TRBJ1-2	NA	TGTGCCAGCAGACAGGGGGCACATGGCTACACCTTC	CASRQGAHGYTF